Following are 31 T cell receptor beta chains from one sample sequenced in a study of blood T cell repertoires in COVID-19. Assay: immunoSEQ multiplex PCR; the TCRdb copy retains only in-frame clones and omits some. The sample records some 200,000 clones, more than 70% being singletons. The sample comprised peripheral blood. The source is a man aged 50 to 60 with COVID-19, enrolled during active disease.

V is TRBV27 and J is TRBJ2-1; D unresolved. Per the germline V gene, CDR1 is MNHEY and CDR2 is SMNVEV (reference sequence). The CDR3 loop spans 15 amino acids. Trimming pared 6 bases from V and 1 base from J, leaving 13 bases between. Here the CDR3 DNA reads TGTGCCAGCAGGCCAGCGCTCATTTCCTACAATGAGCAGTTCTTC. This translates into CASRPALISYNEQFF.

This CDR3 reads CASRAGTTSYEQYF. CDR3 nucleotide sequence: TGCGCCAGCAGGGCCGGGACTACGTCCTACGAGCAGTACTTC. The chain is built from TRBV5-1 and TRBJ2-7, with 7 nucleotides matching TRBD2. Germline CDR1 and CDR2: SGHRS and YFSETQ. This CDR3 has 14 residues. J was trimmed by 1 base and V by 5 bases; bases with no gene match: 6.

The gene calls are TRBV14 and TRBJ2-2, with D unclear. The V gene lost 2 bases and the J gene lost 5 bases, with 18 bases spanning the gap. CDR1 and CDR2 from the germline V gene are SGHDN and FVKESK. There are 17 residues in the CDR3. CDR3 nucleotide sequence: TGTGCCAGCAGCCAACTGGGCCTAAATGAGAATACCGGGGAGCTGTTTTTT. Translated, it gives CASSQLGLNENTGELFF.

V usage is TRBV19 and J usage is TRBJ1-5; TRBD1 might be the D (5 bases). This CDR3 is built from 16 residues. Trimming stripped 1 base from V and 0 bases from J, with 10 bases between. Germline-derived CDR1 and CDR2 are LNHDA and SQIVND (reference sequence). CDR3 DNA: TGTGCCAGTAGTATAGTACCAGGGAATAGCAATCAGCCCCAGCATTTT. It yields the protein CASSIVPGNSNQPQHF.

The J gene is TRBJ2-7, the V gene TRBV4-1, with TRBD2 matching over 9 bases. V trimming: 0 bases; J trimming: 4 bases; junction bases outside the gene matches: 4. Germline CDR1 MGHRA, CDR2 YSYEKL. The CDR3 has 15 residues. The CDR3: CASSQEDLAGYEQYF. The DNA of the CDR3 is TGCGCCAGCAGCCAAGAGGACCTAGCGGGATACGAGCAGTACTTC.

The V gene is TRBV7-2, the J gene TRBJ2-7, with 10 bases matching TRBD1. The CDR3 sequence is 16 residues long. In germline, CDR1 is SGHTA, CDR2 FQGNSA. The V gene end was trimmed by 5 bases and the J gene end by 2 bases; junction bases not matched to a gene: 9. CDR3: CASSLGGTGDPYEQYF. CDR3 nucleotides: TGTGCCAGCAGCCTCGGGGGGACAGGGGACCCCTACGAGCAGTACTTC.

The chain recombines TRBV19 with TRBJ1-5, with TRBD1 identical over 8 bases. The length of the CDR3 is 16 residues. V gave up 1 base and J gave up 0 bases; unmatched junction bases: 2. CDR1 is LNHDA, CDR2 SQIVND, per germline (reference sequence). CDR3 residues: CASSIATGVSNQPQHF. In DNA form, the CDR3 reads TGTGCCAGTAGTATAGCGACAGGGGTTAGCAATCAGCCCCAGCATTTT.

This chain links TRBV30 with TRBJ2-3; unclear D gene. Germline CDR1 and CDR2: GTSNPN and SVGIG (reference sequence). This CDR3 spans 11 amino acids. Trimming removed 4 bases at V and 6 bases at J, with 8 bases between. As DNA, the CDR3 is TGTGCCTGGATGAGGATCGATACGCAGTATTTT. It translates to CAWMRIDTQYF.

This sequence joins TRBV7-3 and TRBJ1-1; 10 nucleotides agree with TRBD1. V lost 5 bases and J lost 1; bases outside the gene matches: 7. The CDR3 is 16 residues long. Germline CDR1 is SGHTA and CDR2 is FQGTGA. In DNA form, the CDR3 reads TGTGCCAGCAGCGACCGGGACAGGGGACCGAACACTGAAGCTTTCTTT. Translated, it gives CASSDRDRGPNTEAFF.

The rearrangement links TRBV18 to TRBJ1-6; 8 nucleotides line up with TRBD1. V was pared by 6 bases and J by 8 bases, with 9 bases of the junction left unmatched. The CDR3 contains 15 residues. CDR1 is KGHSH and CDR2 is LQKENI in the germline V gene. The CDR3 sequence is CASSPGTGRDSPLHF. CDR3 bases: TGTGCCAGCTCCCCCGGGACAGGCAGGGATTCACCCCTCCACTTT.

CDR3 residues: CASSPGQGGINYEQYF. The CDR3 DNA reads as TGCGCCAGCAGTCCCGGACAGGGAGGAATCAACTACGAGCAGTACTTC. V is TRBV10-1 and J is TRBJ2-7, with TRBD1 matching 8 bases. Per the germline V gene, CDR1 is WNHNN and CDR2 is SYGVQD (reference sequence). The CDR3 has 16 amino acids. V lost 5 bases and J lost 3; bases outside the gene matches: 12.

The CDR3 is CASSRGQGVNEQYF. The CDR3 DNA is TGCGCCAGCAGCCGGGGACAGGGGGTAAACGAGCAGTACTTC. The chain has TRBV5-1 and TRBJ2-7; 11 bases line up with TRBD1. Germline trimming cut 4 bases from V and 5 bases from J; bases unmatched to any gene: 5. Germline V gene sequence: CDR1 SGHRS, CDR2 YFSETQ. There are 14 residues in the CDR3.

J is TRBJ1-4 and V is TRBV15; 8 positions match TRBD1. V shed 1 base, J shed 8 bases, and the junction held 9 bases outside the gene matches. From germline, CDR1 is LNHNV and CDR2 YYDKDF (reference sequence). This CDR3 spans 16 amino acids. CDR3 region: CATSRGQGTPPEKLFF. For the CDR3, the DNA is TGTGCCACCAGCAGAGGACAGGGGACCCCGCCGGAAAAACTGTTTTTT.

V and J are TRBV20-1 and TRBJ2-7; 8 bases match TRBD2. The junction had 4 bases not matched to a gene; V was cut back by 3 bases and J by 3 bases. CDR3 length: 13 residues. Germline assignment: CDR1 DFQATT and CDR2 SNEGSKA (reference sequence). The CDR3 protein is CSASLAGNYEQYF. The CDR3 DNA sequence: TGCAGTGCTAGTTTAGCGGGAAACTACGAGCAGTACTTC.

This chain joins TRBV2 and TRBJ2-7, with a possible D match to TRBD2 (5 bases). The CDR3 totals 15 residues. Trimming pared 7 bases from V and 4 bases from J, leaving 20 bases between. The germline gives CDR1 SNHLY, CDR2 FYNNEI. CDR3 residues: CASMALKDGVYEQYF. CDR3 bases: TGTGCCAGCATGGCCCTAAAGGACGGGGTTTACGAGCAGTACTTC.

This chain links TRBV5-1 with TRBJ2-5; 9 positions agree with TRBD2. Germline assignment: CDR1 SGHRS and CDR2 YFSETQ. V lost 4 bases to trimming and J lost 4 bases; unmatched junction nucleotides: 2. The CDR3 has 13 residues. The CDR3 loop is CASSGLARETQYF. Written as DNA, the CDR3 is TGCGCCAGCAGCGGACTAGCGCGAGAGACCCAGTACTTC. The full variable domain, with the rest looked up from reference TRBV5-1 and TRBJ2-5, is KAGVTQTPRYLIKTRGQQVTLSCSPISGHRSVSWYQQTPGQGLQFLFEYFSETQRNKGNFPGRFSGRQFSNSRSEMNVSTLELGDSALYLCASSGLARETQYFGPGTRLLVL.

This chain connects TRBV29-1 to TRBJ2-3, with no clear D. Germline V CDR1 and CDR2: SQVTM, ANQGSEA. The V gene lost 7 bases and the J gene lost 2 bases, with 13 bases spanning the gap. This CDR3 region has 13 residues. The CDR3 DNA reads TGCAGCGCAATAAAGTCAGTCACAGATACGCAGTATTTT. It is translated as CSAIKSVTDTQYF.

The rearrangement uses TRBV7-6 and TRBJ1-5, with D possibly being TRBD1 (6 bases). With 5 bases removed from V and 6 bases from J, the gap between germline ends came to 17 bases. Germline assignment: CDR1 SGHVS and CDR2 FNYEAQ. CDR3 length: 15 amino acids. This chain's CDR3 is CASSPSTGIGQPQHF. CDR3 nucleotides: TGTGCCAGCAGCCCATCGACAGGAATTGGTCAGCCCCAGCATTTT. The full variable domain, its missing parts supplied by reference TRBV7-6 and TRBJ1-5, is GAGVSQSPRYKVTKRGQDVALRCDPISGHVSLYWYRQALGQGPEFLTYFNYEAQQDKSGLPNDRFSAERPEGSISTLTIQRTEQRDSAMYRCASSPSTGIGQPQHFGDGTRLSIL.

As for this clone: At the DNA level, this CDR3 is encoded by other sequences in the same sample as well. The J gene is TRBJ2-7, the V gene TRBV27; D perhaps matches TRBD1 (6 bases). The length of the CDR3 is 15 residues. V lost 2 bases and J 2 bases, leaving 13 bases between the germline ends. Germline CDR1 MNHEY, CDR2 SMNVEV (reference sequence). CDR3 sequence reads: CASSLGQGRAYEQYF. CDR3 in DNA: TGTGCCAGCAGTTTAGGGCAGGGGCGCGCCTACGAGCAGTACTTC.

The chain uses TRBV10-3 and TRBJ1-4; D is perhaps TRBD1 (6 bases). V was trimmed by 0 bases and J by 8 bases, leaving 25 bases between them. CDR3 length: 19 residues. The germline V gene encodes CDR1 ENHRY and CDR2 SYGVKD. The CDR3 DNA follows: TGTGCCATCAGTGAGTCGGAAGGGGGTACGAAATCCACCGGGGAAAAACTGTTTTTT. This sequence encodes CAISESEGGTKSTGEKLFF.

The rearrangement uses TRBV4-1 and TRBJ1-2; no definite D call. V was shortened by 5 bases and J by 5 bases, with 12 bases between the two germline ends. CDR1 is MGHRA, CDR2 YSYEKL, per germline. The CDR3 covers 13 residues. The CDR3 loop is CASSTAERYGYTF. In DNA form, the CDR3 reads TGCGCCAGCAGCACCGCTGAGAGATATGGCTACACCTTC.

CDR3 DNA sequence: TGTGCCAGTAGTAGCACAGGGCCCAGGGACGAGCAGTACTTC. This gives the protein CASSSTGPRDEQYF. J is TRBJ2-7 and V is TRBV19, with D perhaps matching TRBD1 (6 bases). The CDR3 length is 14 residues. Germline values: CDR1 LNHDA, CDR2 SQIVND (reference sequence). V lost 4 bases, J lost 5 bases, and 15 bases lay in between.

The J gene is TRBJ1-2, the V gene TRBV25-1, with D perhaps matching TRBD1 (6 bases). Trimming cost V 5 bases and J 4 bases, with 14 bases left between them. This CDR3 has 14 residues. Germline V lookup: CDR1 MGHDK, CDR2 SYGVNS. The CDR3 loop reads CASSQNRVGYGYTF. The CDR3 bases are TGTGCCAGCAGTCAGAACAGGGTGGGCTATGGCTACACCTTC.

J is TRBJ2-7 and V is TRBV7-8; 12 bases line up with TRBD1. The trim removed 3 bases at V and 5 bases at J, leaving 5 bases unmatched. The CDR3 sequence is 15 residues long. In germline, CDR1 is SGHVS, CDR2 FQNEAQ. CDR3 coding DNA: TGTGCCAGCAGCTTCGTCGGGACAGGGGGCGACGAGCAGTACTTC. It specifies CASSFVGTGGDEQYF.

The J gene is TRBJ2-7, the V gene TRBV29-1, with 11 bases lining up with TRBD2. Germline values: CDR1 SQVTM, CDR2 ANQGSEA. This CDR3 has 15 residues. After removal of 4 bases from V and 3 bases from J, the junction contained 8 bases not matched to a gene. CDR3: CSVVGTSGANYEQYF. The CDR3 DNA reads as TGCAGCGTTGTAGGGACTAGCGGAGCGAACTACGAGCAGTACTTC.

The rearrangement joins TRBV28 to TRBJ1-6; D gene unclear. This CDR3 is built from 14 residues. V was clipped by 7 bases and J by 9 bases, with 16 bases between them. Germline CDR1 is MDHEN and CDR2 is SYDVKM. CDR3: CASIPSGEGSPLHF. Written as DNA, the CDR3 is TGTGCCAGCATCCCCTCCGGGGAAGGTTCACCCCTCCACTTT.

Regarding this clone: The sample contains more than one DNA sequence encoding this CDR3. The J gene is TRBJ2-7, the V gene TRBV29-1; no firm D call. This CDR3 region has 11 residues. The V end lost 3 bases, the J end lost 3 bases, and 6 bases lay between the germline ends. Per the germline V gene, CDR1 is SQVTM and CDR2 is ANQGSEA. In nucleotides, the CDR3 is TGCAGCGTTGAGACAAACTACGAGCAGTACTTC. Translation gives CSVETNYEQYF.

The chain carries TRBV9 and TRBJ2-7, with a tentative D call TRBD1 (6 bases). Deletions cut 3 bases from V and 0 bases from J, with 13 bases between. CDR3 length equals 15 residues. The V gene's germline CDR1 is SGDLS and CDR2 YYNGEE. The CDR3 DNA sequence: TGTGCCAGCAGCGCCCGGGACACATTCTCCTACGAGCAGTACTTC. Amino acids: CASSARDTFSYEQYF.

DNA for the CDR3: TGTGCCAGCAGCGTCCAAAAATCAGTCCGCGAGCAGTACTTC. It yields the protein CASSVQKSVREQYF. The genes are TRBV11-1 and TRBJ2-7; unclear D gene. Germline V gives CDR1 SGHAT, CDR2 FQDESV (reference sequence). The CDR3 loop spans 14 amino acids. Trimming cost V 5 bases and J 6 bases, with 17 bases left between them.

This clone was found many times. The chain joins TRBV5-6 to TRBJ1-4, with D possibly matching TRBD1 (6 bases). From germline, CDR1 is SGHDT and CDR2 YYEEEE. V lost 1 base and J 5 bases, leaving 12 bases between the germline ends. The CDR3 has 15 amino acids. For the CDR3, the DNA is TGTGCCAGCAGCTTGTTGGGCACAGGGAATGAAAAACTGTTTTTT. As protein: CASSLLGTGNEKLFF.

The V and J genes are TRBV5-4 and TRBJ1-4; tentatively, D is TRBD1 (6 bases). Trimming stripped 2 bases from V and 5 bases from J, with 13 bases between. CDR3 length: 15 residues. Germline V gene sequence: CDR1 SGHNT, CDR2 YYREEE (reference sequence). As DNA, the CDR3 is TGTGCCAGCAGCTTCCGGACAGAGGGAAATGAAAAACTGTTTTTT. Its translation: CASSFRTEGNEKLFF.